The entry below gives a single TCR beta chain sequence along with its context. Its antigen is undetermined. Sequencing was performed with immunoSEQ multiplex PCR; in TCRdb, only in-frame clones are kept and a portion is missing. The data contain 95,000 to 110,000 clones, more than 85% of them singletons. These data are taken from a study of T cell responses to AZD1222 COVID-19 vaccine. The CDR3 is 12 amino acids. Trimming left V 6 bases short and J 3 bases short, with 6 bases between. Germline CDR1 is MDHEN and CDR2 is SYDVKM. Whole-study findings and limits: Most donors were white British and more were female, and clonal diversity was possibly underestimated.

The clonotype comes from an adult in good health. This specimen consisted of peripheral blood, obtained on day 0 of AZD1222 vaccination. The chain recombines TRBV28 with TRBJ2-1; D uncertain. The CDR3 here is CASRLNYNEQFF. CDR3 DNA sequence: TGTGCCAGCAGACTAAACTACAATGAGCAGTTCTTC.